The clone carrying this T cell receptor (beta chain) was detected many times. Its target is not known. This specimen comes from a study of Graves' ophthalmopathy and Graves' hyperthyroidism. Broader study findings: Ophthalmopathy progression cases were predicted by the model with approximately 70% sensitivity and more than 72% specificity.

V lost 0 bases and J lost 5; bases outside the gene matches: 10. The germline V gene has CDR1 LGHDT and CDR2 YNNKEL (reference sequence). CDR3 length: 17 residues. Transcripts of RNA were the source for amplifying TCR beta CDR3 regions. First-round RT-PCR with HTBI primers preceded a second-round multiplex PCR. TCRdb fed the multiplex PCR reads into MiXCR, producing one record per CDR3 protein. Of 150,000 or so distinct CDR3 sequences listed, under 40% were seen once; the top ten hold around 5.8%. This sequence joins TRBV3-1 and TRBJ2-5; TRBD2 aligns across 9 bases. The TCR originated in a woman aged 35 to 49 with Graves' ophthalmopathy. The sample taken for sequencing was peripheral blood. The CDR3 loop is CASSQDSAGGARETQYF. CDR3 DNA sequence: TGTGCCAGCAGCCAAGATAGTGCGGGGGGGGCCAGGGAGACCCAGTACTTC.